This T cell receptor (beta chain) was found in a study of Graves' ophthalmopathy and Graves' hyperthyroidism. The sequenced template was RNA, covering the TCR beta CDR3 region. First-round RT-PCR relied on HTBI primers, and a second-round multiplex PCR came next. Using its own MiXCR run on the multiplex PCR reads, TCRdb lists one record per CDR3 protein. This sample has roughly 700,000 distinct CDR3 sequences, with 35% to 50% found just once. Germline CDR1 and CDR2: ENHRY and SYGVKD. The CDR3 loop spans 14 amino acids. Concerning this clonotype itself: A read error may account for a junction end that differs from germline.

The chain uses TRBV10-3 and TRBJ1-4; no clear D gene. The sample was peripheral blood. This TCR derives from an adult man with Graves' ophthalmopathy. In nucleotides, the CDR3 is TGTGCCATAAGTGCCGGGAGTATCAAGGAAAAACTGTTTTTT. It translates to CAISAGSIKEKLFF.